Listed below are T cell receptor beta chains from one sample, sequenced in a study of OX40 agonist ivuxolimab in advanced cancers. Here immunoSEQ multiplex PCR was the method, and the copy in TCRdb shows in-frame clones only, minus some. The sample consists of roughly 67,000 clones, roughly four fifths of them appearing once. Sequencing was performed on CD4+ or CD8+ T cells sorted from blood, taken in a trial of the OX40 agonist ivuxolimab. The receptors were gathered from an adult with an advanced solid tumor such as melanoma, head and neck, liver or kidney cancer. Each CDR3 is given with its conserved first and last residue. A D gene is named only where the DNA matches it firmly. A clone size is listed for some rows: how often the clone was seen (once, few, many), or a class if it is expanded.

size	V	J	D	CDR3	DNA
-	TRBV7-2	TRBJ2-5	TRBD2	CASSLAAGDGETQYF	TGTGCCAGCAGCTTAGCTGCGGGAGACGGGGAGACCCAGTACTTC
few	TRBV7-2	TRBJ1-5	TRBD1	CASSGDSYQPQHF	TGTGCCAGCAGCGGGGACAGCTATCAGCCCCAGCATTTT
-	TRBV5-4	TRBJ2-1	TRBD1	CASSPEQGAHEQFF	TGTGCCAGCAGCCCAGAGCAGGGGGCCCATGAGCAGTTCTTC
few	TRBV2	TRBJ2-3	TRBD2	CASSKLAGNPDTQYF	TGTGCCAGCAGTAAACTAGCGGGGAACCCAGATACGCAGTATTTT
-	TRBV6-5	TRBJ1-1	-	CASSRPGTEAFF	TGTGCCAGCAGTAGACCCGGCACTGAAGCTTTCTTT
-	TRBV5-8	TRBJ1-1	-	CASSGRAQGFAAFF	TGTGCCAGCAGCGGAAGGGCGCAGGGGTTTGCGGCTTTCTTT
-	TRBV19	TRBJ1-4	-	CASSGAWGKLFF	TGTGCCAGTAGTGGGGCCTGGGGAAAACTGTTTTTT
-	TRBV27	TRBJ2-7	TRBD2	CASSPLGGWGLAYEQYF	TGTGCCAGCAGTCCTCTGGGGGGGTGGGGTCTGGCCTACGAGCAGTACTTC
once	TRBV28	TRBJ2-3	-	CASSLTPELSTDTQYF	TGTGCCAGCAGTTTAACCCCAGAGCTGAGCACAGATACGCAGTATTTT
few	TRBV19	TRBJ1-5	-	CASREAGHGNQPQHF	TGTGCCAGTAGGGAGGCCGGACATGGCAATCAGCCCCAGCATTTT
-	TRBV5-1	TRBJ2-1	TRBD2	CASRQGLANEQFF	TGCGCCAGCAGGCAGGGACTAGCCAATGAGCAGTTCTTC
-	TRBV6-1	TRBJ1-2	-	CASSGKEPTPYPIGYTF	TGTGCCAGCAGTGGAAAAGAGCCTACCCCCTACCCTATCGGCTACACCTTC
-	TRBV28	TRBJ1-1	-	CASTLGVGEAFF	TGTGCCAGCACCTTGGGTGTAGGCGAAGCTTTCTTT
-	TRBV5-1	TRBJ1-4	-	CASSFTGGGRGEKLFF	TGCGCCAGCAGCTTTACAGGTGGCGGACGTGGCGAAAAACTGTTTTTT
-	TRBV5-4	TRBJ2-3	-	CASSFYTDTQYF	TGTGCCAGCAGCTTTTACACAGATACGCAGTATTTT
-	TRBV7-6	TRBJ2-1	TRBD2	CASSSGSGNPSSYNEQFF	TGTGCCAGCAGCTCTGGTAGCGGGAACCCGAGCTCCTACAATGAGCAGTTCTTC
-	TRBV30	TRBJ1-1	-	CAWSGVLQGRPEAFF	TGTGCCTGGAGTGGGGTACTCCAGGGGAGGCCTGAAGCTTTCTTT
-	TRBV28	TRBJ1-3	-	CASSLGRELNTIYF	TGTGCCAGCAGTTTGGGCAGGGAACTAAACACCATATATTTT
-	TRBV27	TRBJ2-3	TRBD2	CASNSQRAGGDTQYF	TGTGCCAGCAATTCCCAGAGGGCCGGGGGGGATACGCAGTATTTT
-	TRBV7-6	TRBJ2-7	-	CASSLEQGEGYEQYF	TGTGCCAGCAGCTTAGAGCAGGGAGAAGGGTACGAGCAGTACTTC
-	TRBV2	TRBJ2-2	-	CARRKGTTGELFF	TGTGCCCGCAGGAAGGGGACCACCGGGGAGCTGTTTTTT
-	TRBV27	TRBJ1-6	TRBD1	CASSWTGNNSPLHF	TGTGCCAGCAGTTGGACAGGAAATAATTCACCCCTCCACTTT